The entry below gives a single T cell receptor beta chain sequence along with its context. This record belongs to a study of blood T cell repertoires in COVID-19. Study-wide background: Samples came from the United States, Italy and Spain, spanning acute and convalescent COVID-19. T cells, B-cell-depleted T cells, or PBMCs provided the cDNA or gDNA that served as material.

Original analysis: The authors estimated nucleated cell counts from reference gene primer amplification. Using immunoSEQ multiplex PCR, the repertoire was profiled, and TCRdb retains in-frame clones only, with some absent. For V, J and clone size, that table is used; D and trimming come from the DNA. The repertoire consists of hundreds of thousands of clones, with approximately 81% occurring once and the leading ten covering about 20%. The source of this sequence is a man younger than 40 with active or convalescent COVID-19. The material sequenced was peripheral blood.

The DNA of the CDR3 is TGTGCCAGCAGCAAAGGGGGCCGCGGACTAGCGGCCGAGGGAACAGATACGCAGTATTTT. This codes for CASSKGGRGLAAEGTDTQYF. The J gene is TRBJ2-3, the V gene TRBV21-1; the D call of TRBD2 is as the table states it, not checked on the DNA. TRBV21-1 is marked as a pseudogene. This CDR3 spans 20 amino acids.